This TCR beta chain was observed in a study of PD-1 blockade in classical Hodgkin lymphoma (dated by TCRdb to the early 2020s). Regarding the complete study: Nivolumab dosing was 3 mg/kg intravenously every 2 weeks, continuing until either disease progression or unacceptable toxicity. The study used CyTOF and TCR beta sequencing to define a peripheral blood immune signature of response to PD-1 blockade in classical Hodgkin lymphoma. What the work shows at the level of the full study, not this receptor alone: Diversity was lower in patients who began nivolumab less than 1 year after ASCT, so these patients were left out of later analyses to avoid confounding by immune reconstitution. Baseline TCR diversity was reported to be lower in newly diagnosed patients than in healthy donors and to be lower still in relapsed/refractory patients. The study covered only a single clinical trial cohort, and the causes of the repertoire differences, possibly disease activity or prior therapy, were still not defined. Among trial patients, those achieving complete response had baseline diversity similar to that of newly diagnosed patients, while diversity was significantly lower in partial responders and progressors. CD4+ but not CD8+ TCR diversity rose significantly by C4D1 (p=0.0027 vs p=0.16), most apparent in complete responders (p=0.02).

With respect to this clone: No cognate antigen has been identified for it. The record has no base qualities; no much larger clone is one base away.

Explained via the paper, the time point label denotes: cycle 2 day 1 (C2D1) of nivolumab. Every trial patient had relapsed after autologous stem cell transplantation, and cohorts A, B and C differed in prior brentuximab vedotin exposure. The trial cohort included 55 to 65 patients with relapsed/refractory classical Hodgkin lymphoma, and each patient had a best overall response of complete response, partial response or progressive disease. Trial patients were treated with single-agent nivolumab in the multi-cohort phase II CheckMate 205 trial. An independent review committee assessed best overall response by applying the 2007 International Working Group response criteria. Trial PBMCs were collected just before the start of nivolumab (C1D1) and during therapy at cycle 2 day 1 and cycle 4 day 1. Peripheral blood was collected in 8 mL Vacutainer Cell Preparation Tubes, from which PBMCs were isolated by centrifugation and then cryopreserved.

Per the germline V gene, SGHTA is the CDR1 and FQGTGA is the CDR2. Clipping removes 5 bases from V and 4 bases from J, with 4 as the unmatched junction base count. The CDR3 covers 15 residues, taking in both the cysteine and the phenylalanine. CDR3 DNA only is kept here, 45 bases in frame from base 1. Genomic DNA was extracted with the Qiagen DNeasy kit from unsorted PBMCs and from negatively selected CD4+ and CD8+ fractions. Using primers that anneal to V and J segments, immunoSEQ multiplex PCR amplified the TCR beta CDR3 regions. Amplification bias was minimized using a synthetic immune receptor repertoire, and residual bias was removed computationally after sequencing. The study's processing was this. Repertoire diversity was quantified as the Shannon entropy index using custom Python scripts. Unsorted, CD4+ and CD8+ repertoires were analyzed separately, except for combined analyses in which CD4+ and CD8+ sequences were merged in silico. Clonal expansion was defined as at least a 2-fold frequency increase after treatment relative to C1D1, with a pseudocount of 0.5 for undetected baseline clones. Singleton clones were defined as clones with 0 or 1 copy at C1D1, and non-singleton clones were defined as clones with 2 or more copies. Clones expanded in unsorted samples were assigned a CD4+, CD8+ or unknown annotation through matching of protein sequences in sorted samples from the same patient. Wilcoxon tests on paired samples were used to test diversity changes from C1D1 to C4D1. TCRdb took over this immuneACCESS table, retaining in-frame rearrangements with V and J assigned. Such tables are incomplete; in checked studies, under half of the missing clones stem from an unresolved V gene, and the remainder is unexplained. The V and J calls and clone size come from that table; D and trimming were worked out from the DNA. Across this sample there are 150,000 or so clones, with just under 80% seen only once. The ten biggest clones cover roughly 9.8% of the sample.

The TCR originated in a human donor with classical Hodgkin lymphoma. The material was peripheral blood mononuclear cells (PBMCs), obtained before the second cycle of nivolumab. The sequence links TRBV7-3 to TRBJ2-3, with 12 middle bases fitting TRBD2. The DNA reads TGTGCCAGCAGCACGGGACTAGCGGGCGCAGATACGCAGTATTTT. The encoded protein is CASSTGLAGADTQYF.